The clone carrying this T cell receptor beta chain was seen a handful of times. Its antigen remains unidentified. These data come from a study of cytomegalovirus exposure and HLA in healthy donors. Findings of the study overall: TCR beta V- and J-gene trimming was later associated with a missense DCLRE1C variant. CMV antigen specificity was confirmed in vitro for a few CMV-associated chains. The authors enumerated roughly 160 TCR beta chains as linked to cytomegalovirus. The productive fraction for most TCR beta V segments was about 87% or about 30% in an earlier analysis.

The PCR had 60 Vbeta and 13 Jbeta primers. Data came from immunoSEQ multiplex PCR; TCRdb stores just in-frame clones and leaves some out. The sample carries some 190,000 clones, around 76% recorded once. This CDR3 spans 14 amino acids. Germline V CDR1 and CDR2: SEHNR, FQNEAQ (reference sequence). The V and J ends lost 4 bases and 6 bases, in that order; junction bases with no gene match: 7. This clonotype was obtained from a man aged 40-55 years in good health and CMV-seronegative. The sequenced sample consisted of PBMCs. The rearrangement links TRBV7-9 to TRBJ2-7; 9 nucleotides line up with TRBD1. In DNA, the CDR3 is TGTGCCAGCAGCTCCCGGACAGGGGCGACCGAGCAGTACTTC. Protein: CASSSRTGATEQYF.